Shown below are 23 T cell receptor beta chains from a single sample sequenced in a study of cytomegalovirus exposure and HLA in healthy donors. The PCR employed 60 Vbeta primers together with 13 Jbeta primers. Profiling relied on immunoSEQ multiplex PCR, and the TCRdb table lists in-frame clones only, not all of them. The table shows around 91,000 clones, with 64% occurring only once. Sequenced input: PBMCs. These receptors were collected from a man between 60 and 70 years old in good health and CMV-seronegative.

There are a few counts of this clone. The chain links TRBV19 to TRBJ1-2, with D perhaps TRBD1 (5 bases). V lost 3 bases to trimming and J lost 3 bases, with 11 bases between them. There are 14 residues in the CDR3. In germline, CDR1 is LNHDA, CDR2 SQIVND (reference sequence). CDR3 sequence reads: CASSIGQGDYGYTF. Here the CDR3 DNA reads TGTGCCAGTAGTATCGGTCAGGGCGACTATGGCTACACCTTC.

The V and J genes are TRBV6-6 and TRBJ2-2, with TRBD2 matching over 13 bases. Germline assignment: CDR1 MNHNY and CDR2 SVGAGI (reference sequence). Germline trimming cut 8 bases from V and 0 bases from J; bases unmatched to any gene: 3. The CDR3 has 16 amino acids. The CDR3 region is CASLLAGGTNTGELFF. Written as DNA, the CDR3 is TGTGCCAGCTTACTAGCGGGGGGGACGAACACCGGGGAGCTGTTTTTT.

This clone turned up a few times. This chain links TRBV14 with TRBJ2-2; 9 nucleotides align to TRBD2. The V gene's germline CDR1 is SGHDN and CDR2 FVKESK. Trimming removed 0 bases from V and 3 bases from J; junction bases left unmatched: 2. The CDR3 length is 16 residues. This CDR3 reads CASSQEGLAYTGELFF. The CDR3 bases are TGTGCCAGCAGCCAAGAAGGACTAGCGTACACCGGGGAGCTGTTTTTT.

The chain combines TRBV27 with TRBJ2-5, with TRBD2 identical over 11 bases. Germline assignment: CDR1 MNHEY and CDR2 SMNVEV (reference sequence). The CDR3 covers 16 residues. Trimming cost V 5 bases and J 5 bases; bases outside gene matches: 10. CDR3 sequence reads: CASSPRTSGFSETQYF. DNA of the CDR3: TGTGCCAGCAGTCCACGGACTAGCGGGTTTAGCGAGACCCAGTACTTC.

The chain has TRBV19 and TRBJ2-1, with a possible D match to TRBD2 (7 bases). The CDR3 runs 16 residues. V lost 3 bases, J lost 0 bases, and 12 bases lay in between. Germline V gene data show CDR1 as LNHDA and CDR2 as SQIVND (reference sequence). In DNA form, the CDR3 reads TGTGCCAGTAGTATGAGGGGGGGGAGCTCCTACAATGAGCAGTTCTTC. Its protein product is CASSMRGGSSYNEQFF.

The sample holds one count of this clone. V usage is TRBV11-3 and J usage is TRBJ2-1; D remains unclear. Trimming cost V 5 bases and J 4 bases, with 12 bases left between them. CDR3 length: 14 amino acids. Germline assignment: CDR1 SGHNT and CDR2 YENEEA. The CDR3 DNA reads as TGTGCCAGCAGCCCACCACTTATGTACAATGAGCAGTTCTTC. It encodes CASSPPLMYNEQFF.

Only one count was recorded for this clone. J is TRBJ1-5 and V is TRBV7-2; 7 bases align to TRBD1. Germline V gene lookup returns CDR1 SGHTA and CDR2 FQGNSA. The CDR3 is made up of 15 amino acids. The V segment lost 3 bases and the J segment 9 bases; nucleotides outside the gene matches: 11. The CDR3 region is CASSLMTGNMVPQHF. The CDR3 nucleotides read TGTGCCAGCAGCTTGATGACAGGGAACATGGTGCCCCAGCATTTT.

V and J are TRBV5-4 and TRBJ2-2; weak D call: TRBD2 (6 bases). The CDR3 covers 16 residues. From germline, CDR1 is SGHNT and CDR2 YYREEE (reference sequence). V was cut by 3 bases and J by 0 bases, with 12 bases left in between. The CDR3 DNA reads TGTGCCAGCAGCTCGCGGGGCACCTCGAACACCGGGGAGCTGTTTTTT. Protein: CASSSRGTSNTGELFF.

The rearrangement links TRBV13 to TRBJ1-1; D not resolved. The CDR3 length is 9 residues. Deletions cut 3 bases from V and 12 bases from J, with 5 bases between. CDR1 PRHDT and CDR2 FYEKMQ come from the germline V gene (reference sequence). The DNA for the CDR3 is TGTGCCAGCAGCTTGAGGTCTTTCTTT. It yields the protein CASSLRSFF.

This sequence joins TRBV11-3 and TRBJ2-7; 9 bases align to TRBD2. With V trimmed by 5 bases and J by 6 bases, 14 bases remained unmatched. The CDR3 is 16 residues long. Germline CDR1 and CDR2: SGHNT and YENEEA. CDR3 sequence reads: CASSRRSSGRGIEQYF. DNA for the CDR3: TGTGCCAGCAGCCGGAGGAGTAGCGGGAGAGGTATCGAGCAGTACTTC. Supplemented by reference TRBV11-3 and TRBJ2-7, the full variable domain reads EAGVVQSPRYKIIEKKQPVAFWCNPISGHNTLYWYLQNLGQGPELLIRYENEEAVDDSQLPKDRFSAERLKGVDSTLKIQPAELGDSAVYLCASSRRSSGRGIEQYFGPGTRLTVT.

This clone was picked up one time. The chain has TRBV11-3 and TRBJ1-1; 8 bases line up with TRBD1. Per germline, CDR1 SGHNT and CDR2 YENEEA. Trimming at V came to 7 bases and at J to 1 base, leaving 8 bases not matched to a gene. The CDR3 loop spans 15 amino acids. CDR3 bases: TGTGCCAGCACCTCAGGACAGGGTGGGAACACTGAAGCTTTCTTT. Translating it yields CASTSGQGGNTEAFF.

This clone is a singleton in its sample. The rearrangement joins TRBV7-2 to TRBJ1-1; TRBD1 is a possible D gene (5 bases). CDR1 is SGHTA, CDR2 FQGNSA, per germline. The CDR3 totals 15 residues. Trimming stripped 5 bases from V and 3 bases from J, with 16 bases between. DNA for the CDR3: TGTGCCAGCAGCCGCCTCGGGGGGTCTTACACTGAAGCTTTCTTT. Translating gives CASSRLGGSYTEAFF.

The chain combines TRBV30 with TRBJ2-1, with 8 nucleotides matching TRBD2. This CDR3 is built from 13 residues. V lost 5 bases and J lost 8; bases outside the gene matches: 8. Germline V gene sequence: CDR1 GTSNPN, CDR2 SVGIG (reference sequence). This CDR3 is CAWGSGRSYEQFF. CDR3 in DNA: TGTGCCTGGGGCAGCGGGAGATCGTATGAGCAGTTCTTC.

This clone has a handful of counts. This chain connects TRBV4-1 to TRBJ1-2; TRBD1 matches at 8 bases. CDR3 length: 16 amino acids. Germline lookup yields CDR1 MGHRA and CDR2 YSYEKL. The V and J ends lost 0 bases and 7 bases, in that order; junction bases with no gene match: 10. CDR3 amino acids: CASSQDLGQGAGGYTF. The CDR3, as DNA: TGCGCCAGCAGCCAAGATCTCGGGCAGGGGGCAGGTGGCTACACCTTC.

The V gene is TRBV18, the J gene TRBJ2-3, with D perhaps TRBD2 (7 bases). The CDR3 runs to 16 residues. Germline V lookup: CDR1 KGHSH, CDR2 LQKENI. Deletions cut 3 bases from V and 0 bases from J, with 13 bases between. The CDR3 spells CASSPGGRTSTDTQYF. The CDR3 DNA reads TGTGCCAGCTCACCGGGGGGGCGAACTAGCACAGATACGCAGTATTTT.

This clone is a singleton in its sample. This chain links TRBV29-1 with TRBJ2-5; 11 nucleotides align to TRBD2. The V gene's germline CDR1 is SQVTM and CDR2 ANQGSEA. V gave up 7 bases and J gave up 1 base; unmatched junction bases: 8. The CDR3 is 15 amino acids. DNA of the CDR3: TGCAGCGGCCGCCTAGCGGGAGGATCCCAAGAGACCCAGTACTTC. Translated: CSGRLAGGSQETQYF.

This chain's CDR3 is CASSPRQGAREQYF. The CDR3, as DNA: TGTGCCAGCAGCCCACGACAGGGTGCACGCGAGCAGTACTTC. The chain uses TRBV9 and TRBJ2-7, with 7 bases fitting TRBD1. The V and J ends lost 4 bases and 6 bases, in that order; junction bases with no gene match: 10. This CDR3 has 14 residues. Germline V CDR1 and CDR2: SGDLS, YYNGEE.

This clone was counted only a few times. The V call is TRBV2, the J call TRBJ1-5; 7 bases agree with TRBD1. V gave up 3 bases and J gave up 1 base; unmatched junction bases: 3. The germline gives CDR1 SNHLY, CDR2 FYNNEI. This CDR3 has 15 amino acids. The CDR3 loop reads CASSDPRGSNQPQHF. The CDR3 coding sequence is TGTGCCAGCAGTGACCCCAGGGGGAGCAATCAGCCCCAGCATTTT.

Concerning this clone: The germline gene is not matched at one end of the junction; a read error may be the cause. The genes are TRBV6-5 and TRBJ2-4; the D call may be TRBD1 or TRBD2 (5 bases each). Germline lookup yields CDR1 MNHEY and CDR2 SVGAGI. This CDR3 is built from 15 residues. In DNA form, the CDR3 reads TGTGCCCGCAGTTACTCGGGGCTAGCCAAAAACATTCAGTACTTC. It yields the protein CARSYSGLAKNIQYF.

The chain recombines TRBV7-2 with TRBJ2-7; 9 bases map to TRBD1. CDR1 and CDR2 (germline): SGHTA, FQGNSA. The V segment lost 5 bases and the J segment 3 bases; nucleotides outside the gene matches: 5. The CDR3 runs 14 residues. This chain's CDR3 is CASSRDRGSYEQYF. CDR3 bases: TGTGCCAGCAGCCGCGACAGGGGGAGCTACGAGCAGTACTTC. The full variable domain, completed using reference TRBV7-2 and TRBJ2-7, is GAGVSQSPSNKVTEKGKDVELRCDPISGHTALYWYRQSLGQGLEFLIYFQGNSAPDKSGLPSDRFSAERTGGSVSTLTIQRTQQEDSAVYLCASSRDRGSYEQYFGPGTRLTVT.

This clone came up once. V usage is TRBV27 and J usage is TRBJ2-1; TRBD2 is a possible D gene (6 bases). V shed 7 bases and J shed 0 bases, with 13 bases lying between them. Germline CDR1 reads MNHEY; CDR2 reads SMNVEV (reference sequence). The CDR3 length is 15 residues. CDR3 nucleotides: TGTGCCAGCATGAACCGGGACTTCTCCTACAATGAGCAGTTCTTC. Translated: CASMNRDFSYNEQFF.

The J gene is TRBJ2-3, the V gene TRBV5-1; 8 bases match TRBD2. The germline CDR1 and CDR2 sequences are SGHRS and YFSETQ. The CDR3 sequence is 14 residues long. J gave up 3 bases and V 6 bases, and 6 bases lay outside the gene matches. The CDR3 loop reads CASKMRGATDTQYF. For the CDR3, the DNA is TGCGCCAGCAAAATGCGGGGGGCTACAGATACGCAGTATTTT.

V gene TRBV4-1 combines with J gene TRBJ2-5; 11 bases are shared with TRBD2. The CDR3 extends over 16 amino acids. Germline V gene data show CDR1 as MGHRA and CDR2 as YSYEKL. With 2 bases clipped from V and 7 bases from J, the junction kept 9 bases outside the gene matches. The CDR3 DNA sequence: TGCGCCAGCAGCCAACTAGCGGGGGGTGTTCTTGGGACCCAGTACTTC. Protein product: CASSQLAGGVLGTQYF.